The source of this T cell receptor beta chain is a study of cytomegalovirus exposure and HLA in healthy donors. CDR1 is KGHSH, CDR2 LQKENI, per germline. V lost 0 bases and J lost 1, with 9 bases in between. The CDR3 is made up of 15 amino acids. Whole-study results and caveats: At a 0.05 false discovery rate, a later analysis found over 15,000 TCR beta sequences to be associated with HLA alleles. About 87% or about 30% of the time was how often most TCR beta V segments were productive, according to an earlier analysis.

This PCR relied on a set of 60 Vbeta primers and 13 Jbeta primers. This table comes from immunoSEQ multiplex PCR, and its TCRdb copy is limited to in-frame clones, with some not included. Among 90,000 or so clones listed, approximately 80% were seen once. Note on this clone: Its antigen remains unknown.

The chain carries TRBV18 and TRBJ1-1, with D possibly being TRBD1 (5 bases). Sequencing was done on a sample of PBMCs. The receptor was isolated from a woman between 45 and 65 years old in good health and CMV-seropositive. CDR3 in amino acids: CASSPPGGTNTEAFF. In DNA, the CDR3 is TGTGCCAGCTCACCACCGGGGGGGACGAACACTGAAGCTTTCTTT.